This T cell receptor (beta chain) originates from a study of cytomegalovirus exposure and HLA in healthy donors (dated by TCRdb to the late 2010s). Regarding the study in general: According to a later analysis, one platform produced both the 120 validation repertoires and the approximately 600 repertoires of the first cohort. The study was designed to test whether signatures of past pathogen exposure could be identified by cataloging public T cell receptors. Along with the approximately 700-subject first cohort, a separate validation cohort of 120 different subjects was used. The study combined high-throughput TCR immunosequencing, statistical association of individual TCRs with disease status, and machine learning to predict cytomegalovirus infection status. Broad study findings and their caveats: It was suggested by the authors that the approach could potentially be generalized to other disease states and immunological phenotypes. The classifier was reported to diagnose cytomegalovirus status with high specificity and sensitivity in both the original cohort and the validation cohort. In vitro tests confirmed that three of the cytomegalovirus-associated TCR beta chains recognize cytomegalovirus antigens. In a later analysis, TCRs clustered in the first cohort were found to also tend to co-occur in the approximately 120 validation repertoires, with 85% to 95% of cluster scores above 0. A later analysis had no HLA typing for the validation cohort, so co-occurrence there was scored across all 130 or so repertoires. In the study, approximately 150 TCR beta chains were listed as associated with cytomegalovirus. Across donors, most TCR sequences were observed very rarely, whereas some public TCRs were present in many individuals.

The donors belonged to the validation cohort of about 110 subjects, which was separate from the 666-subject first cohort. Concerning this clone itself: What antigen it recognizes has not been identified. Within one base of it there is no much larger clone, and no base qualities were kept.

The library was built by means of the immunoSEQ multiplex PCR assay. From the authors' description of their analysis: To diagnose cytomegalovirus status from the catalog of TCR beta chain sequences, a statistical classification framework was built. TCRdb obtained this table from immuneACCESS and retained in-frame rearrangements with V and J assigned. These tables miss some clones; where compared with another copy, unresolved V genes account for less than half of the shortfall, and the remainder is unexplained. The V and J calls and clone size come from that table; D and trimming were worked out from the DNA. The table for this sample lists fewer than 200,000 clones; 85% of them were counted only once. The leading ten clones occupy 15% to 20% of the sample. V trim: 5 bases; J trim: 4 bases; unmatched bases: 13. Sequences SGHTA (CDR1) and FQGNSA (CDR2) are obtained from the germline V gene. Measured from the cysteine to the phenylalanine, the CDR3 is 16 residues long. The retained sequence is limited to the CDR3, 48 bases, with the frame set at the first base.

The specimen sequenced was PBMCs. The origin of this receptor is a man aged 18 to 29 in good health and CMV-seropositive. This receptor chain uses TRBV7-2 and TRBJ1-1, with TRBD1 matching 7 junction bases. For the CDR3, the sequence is CASSQRDISGGTEAFF. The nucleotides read TGTGCCAGCAGCCAACGGGACATATCAGGGGGCACTGAAGCTTTCTTT.